This is a list of T cell receptor beta chains from one sample in a study of cytomegalovirus exposure and HLA in healthy donors. Data came from immunoSEQ multiplex PCR; TCRdb stores just in-frame clones and leaves some out. The sample records about 140,000 clones, 75% to 85% being singletons. What was sequenced was PBMCs. These receptors were collected from a man aged 45-65 years in good health and CMV-seronegative. Both conserved end residues are part of each CDR3. The order of the fields is clone size, D gene, J gene, V gene, CDR3 protein, CDR3 DNA. D genes are given only for firm matches. Clone sizes are given selectively: once, few, many, or a class where the clone is expanded.

size: .
D: TRBD2
J: TRBJ2-1
V: TRBV4-1
CDR3: CASSPRTSGGFNEQFF
DNA: TGCGCCAGCAGCCCGAGAACTAGCGGTGGATTTAATGAGCAGTTCTTC

size: .
D: TRBD1
J: TRBJ2-3
V: TRBV5-1
CDR3: CASSRRTGTDTQYF
DNA: TGCGCCAGCAGCCGCAGGACAGGGACAGATACGCAGTATTTT

size: .
D: TRBD1
J: TRBJ2-1
V: TRBV5-4
CDR3: CASSPGQGAYNEQFF
DNA: TGTGCCAGCAGCCCGGGACAGGGGGCCTACAATGAGCAGTTCTTC

size: .
D: .
J: TRBJ1-5
V: TRBV10-3
CDR3: CAISESAGLGQPQHF
DNA: TGTGCCATCAGTGAGTCCGCAGGGCTGGGTCAGCCCCAGCATTTT

size: .
D: TRBD1
J: TRBJ1-4
V: TRBV6-6
CDR3: CASSFTGTEGEKLFF
DNA: TGTGCCAGCAGTTTTACCGGGACAGAGGGTGAAAAACTGTTTTTT

size: .
D: .
J: TRBJ1-1
V: TRBV11-2
CDR3: CASSLDIGQGNTEAFF
DNA: TGTGCCAGCAGCTTAGATATTGGGCAGGGGAACACTGAAGCTTTCTTT

size: .
D: .
J: TRBJ2-1
V: TRBV10-1
CDR3: CASSDYLADSYNEQFF
DNA: TGCGCCAGCAGTGATTATCTAGCAGACTCCTACAATGAGCAGTTCTTC

size: .
D: .
J: TRBJ2-1
V: TRBV7-8
CDR3: CASSLPRPNEQFF
DNA: TGTGCCAGCAGCTTACCTAGGCCCAATGAGCAGTTCTTC

size: .
D: .
J: TRBJ2-7
V: TRBV4-1
CDR3: CASSQALTGVYEQYF
DNA: TGCGCCAGCAGCCAAGCCCTGACGGGAGTCTACGAGCAGTACTTC

size: .
D: TRBD1
J: TRBJ2-1
V: TRBV5-1
CDR3: CASSLGQGTTSSYNEQFF
DNA: TGCGCCAGCAGCTTGGGACAGGGAACCACGAGCTCCTACAATGAGCAGTTCTTC

size: .
D: .
J: TRBJ1-2
V: TRBV7-3
CDR3: CASSLTADYGYTF
DNA: TGTGCCAGCAGCTTAACGGCAGACTATGGCTACACCTTC

size: .
D: TRBD2
J: TRBJ2-7
V: TRBV5-4
CDR3: CASSPGTSGTYEQYF
DNA: TGTGCCAGCAGCCCCGGGACTAGCGGGACCTACGAGCAGTACTTC

size: .
D: TRBD1
J: TRBJ1-6
V: TRBV4-1
CDR3: CASSQDYGTDSYNSPLHF
DNA: TGCGCCAGCAGCCAAGATTATGGGACAGACTCCTATAATTCACCCCTCCACTTT

size: .
D: TRBD2
J: TRBJ2-5
V: TRBV7-2
CDR3: CASSVGGETQYF
DNA: TGTGCCAGCAGCGTCGGGGGGGAGACCCAGTACTTC

size: .
D: TRBD2
J: TRBJ2-5
V: TRBV15
CDR3: CATGPWASGDQETQYF
DNA: TGTGCCACCGGCCCCTGGGCTAGCGGGGACCAAGAGACCCAGTACTTC

size: .
D: TRBD2
J: TRBJ2-7
V: TRBV6-5
CDR3: CASSYSWAGGLREQYF
DNA: TGTGCCAGCAGTTACTCGTGGGCGGGGGGGCTGCGCGAGCAGTACTTC

size: .
D: TRBD1
J: TRBJ1-2
V: TRBV27
CDR3: CASSLGQFPNYGYTF
DNA: TGTGCCAGCAGTTTGGGACAGTTCCCTAACTATGGCTACACCTTC

size: .
D: TRBD1
J: TRBJ2-7
V: TRBV7-9
CDR3: CASRDRDRVDEQYF
DNA: TGTGCCAGCAGGGACCGGGACAGGGTCGACGAGCAGTACTTC

size: .
D: .
J: TRBJ1-2
V: TRBV5-4
CDR3: CASSLAGYGYTF
DNA: TGTGCCAGCAGCTTGGCAGGCTATGGCTACACCTTC

size: .
D: .
J: TRBJ2-7
V: TRBV18
CDR3: CASSPDAAPYEQYF
DNA: TGTGCCAGCTCACCAGACGCAGCGCCCTACGAGCAGTACTTC

size: .
D: .
J: TRBJ2-4
V: TRBV2
CDR3: CASQQGVKNIQYF
DNA: TGTGCCAGTCAACAGGGAGTCAAAAACATTCAGTACTTC

size: .
D: .
J: TRBJ1-4
V: TRBV15
CDR3: CATSRERAQTNEKLFF
DNA: TGTGCCACCAGCAGAGAGAGGGCTCAGACTAATGAAAAACTGTTTTTT

size: .
D: .
J: TRBJ1-5
V: TRBV6-1
CDR3: CASSEDRGSFPQPQHF
DNA: TGTGCCAGCAGTGAAGATAGAGGGTCTTTCCCCCAGCCCCAGCATTTT

size: .
D: TRBD1
J: TRBJ2-1
V: TRBV30
CDR3: CAWSVQGFYNEQFF
DNA: TGTGCCTGGAGTGTACAGGGGTTCTACAATGAGCAGTTCTTC

size: .
D: .
J: TRBJ2-7
V: TRBV18
CDR3: CASSPGLRSGEQYF
DNA: TGTGCCAGCTCACCGGGGCTACGCTCCGGCGAGCAGTACTTC

size: .
D: .
J: TRBJ1-1
V: TRBV6-1
CDR3: CASSATANTEAFF
DNA: TGTGCCAGCAGTGCGACAGCGAACACTGAAGCTTTCTTT

size: .
D: TRBD1
J: TRBJ1-6
V: TRBV5-1
CDR3: CASSRGQGSRAVDSPLHF
DNA: TGCGCCAGCAGCCGTGGACAGGGATCGCGAGCGGTTGATTCACCCCTCCACTTT

size: .
D: TRBD1
J: TRBJ1-5
V: TRBV6-1
CDR3: CASRDDRVRNQPQHF
DNA: TGTGCCAGCAGGGATGACAGGGTTCGCAATCAGCCCCAGCATTTT

size: once
D: TRBD2
J: TRBJ2-3
V: TRBV6-4
CDR3: CASSVLAGGTDTQYF
DNA: TGTGCCAGCAGTGTACTAGCGGGAGGAACAGATACGCAGTATTTT

size: .
D: .
J: TRBJ1-6
V: TRBV28
CDR3: CASCPDIRSPLHF
DNA: TGTGCCAGCTGTCCGGACATCAGGTCACCCCTCCACTTT

size: .
D: TRBD1
J: TRBJ1-2
V: TRBV18
CDR3: CASSPTREGAVGYTF
DNA: TGTGCCAGCTCACCAACAAGAGAGGGGGCTGTTGGCTACACCTTC

size: .
D: TRBD1
J: TRBJ2-1
V: TRBV29-1
CDR3: CSGGQGHNEQFF
DNA: TGCAGCGGGGGACAGGGGCACAATGAGCAGTTCTTC

size: .
D: TRBD1
J: TRBJ2-4
V: TRBV23-1
CDR3: CASRPQGARAKNIQYF
DNA: TGCGCCAGCAGGCCACAGGGGGCGAGGGCCAAAAACATTCAGTACTTC

size: .
D: TRBD1
J: TRBJ1-6
V: TRBV28
CDR3: CASLGTAYSPLHF
DNA: TGTGCCAGCCTGGGGACAGCCTATTCACCCCTCCACTTT

size: .
D: .
J: TRBJ2-1
V: TRBV9
CDR3: CASSAQNNEQFF
DNA: TGTGCCAGCAGCGCTCAGAACAATGAGCAGTTCTTC

size: .
D: TRBD1
J: TRBJ2-5
V: TRBV19
CDR3: CASRDLGTVETQYF
DNA: TGTGCCAGTAGAGATTTGGGGACAGTAGAGACCCAGTACTTC

size: .
D: TRBD1
J: TRBJ1-5
V: TRBV2
CDR3: CASRRDRTGNQPQHF
DNA: TGTGCCAGCAGGAGGGACAGGACGGGAAATCAGCCCCAGCATTTT

size: .
D: .
J: TRBJ2-5
V: TRBV6-1
CDR3: CASSGQVQETQYF
DNA: TGTGCCAGCAGTGGACAGGTTCAAGAGACCCAGTACTTC

size: .
D: .
J: TRBJ1-2
V: TRBV12-5
CDR3: CASGSAPGESSYGYTF
DNA: TGTGCTAGTGGTTCCGCCCCAGGGGAAAGTAGCTATGGCTACACCTTC